This is a list of T cell receptor beta chains from one sample in a study of blood T cells in healthy people across ages. TCRdb reanalysed the 5' RACE reads using MiXCR and keeps one entry per CDR3 protein. The table records 730,000 or so distinct CDR3 sequences, roughly 43% of them present only once. Sequencing was carried out using blood. These TCRs come from a woman in her sixties or seventies in good health. Each CDR3 is given with its conserved first and last residue. Fields, in order: D gene, V gene, clone size, J gene, CDR3 protein, CDR3 DNA. The D gene is left open where the match is weak. Some rows have no size entry. The others give once, few or many, or a class for an expanded clone.

NA	TRBV2	NA	TRBJ2-7	CASSGQDYEQYF	TGTGCCAGCAGTGGTCAGGACTACGAGCAGTACTTC
NA	TRBV20-1	few	TRBJ2-7	CSAREERVSDNEQYF	TGCAGTGCTAGAGAGGAGCGGGTATCAGATAACGAGCAGTACTTC
NA	TRBV14	NA	TRBJ1-1	CASSQLAHRTEAFF	TGTGCCAGCAGCCAATTGGCCCATCGCACTGAAGCTTTCTTT
TRBD2	TRBV4-2	few	TRBJ2-5	CASSQKAGGGRETQYF	TGTGCCAGCAGCCAGAAGGCGGGGGGAGGAAGAGAGACCCAGTACTTC
NA	TRBV20-1	NA	TRBJ1-2	CSASAGVKIYGYTF	TGCAGTGCTAGTGCGGGGGTAAAGATCTATGGCTACACCTTC
NA	TRBV2	NA	TRBJ1-5	CASSEERASNQPQHF	TGTGCCAGCAGTGAAGAAAGGGCTAGCAATCAGCCCCAGCATTTT
NA	TRBV9	NA	TRBJ1-5	CASSPLGGANQPQHF	TGTGCCAGCAGCCCCCTAGGGGGGGCGAATCAGCCCCAGCATTTT
TRBD1	TRBV6-5	few	TRBJ1-2	CASRSPGQGVYGYTF	TGTGCCAGCAGATCACCGGGACAGGGGGTCTATGGCTACACCTTC
TRBD1	TRBV6-6	NA	TRBJ2-4	CASSLGQGADIQYF	TGTGCCAGCAGTTTGGGACAGGGGGCTGACATTCAGTACTTC
TRBD1	TRBV4-3	few	TRBJ1-2	CASSQGQGVDYGYTF	TGCGCCAGCAGCCAAGGACAGGGCGTGGACTATGGCTACACCTTC
NA	TRBV13	NA	TRBJ2-1	CASSGFSGTNEQFF	TGTGCCAGCAGCGGGTTCAGCGGTACTAATGAGCAGTTCTTC
NA	TRBV5-1	NA	TRBJ2-3	CASKDSSTDTQYF	TGCGCCAGCAAGGACAGCAGCACAGATACGCAGTATTTT
NA	TRBV20-1	NA	TRBJ1-6	CSASLPSSLGSPLHF	TGCAGTGCTAGCCTCCCCAGCAGTCTCGGTTCACCCCTCCACTTT
NA	TRBV27	many	TRBJ2-3	CASSPRGGASTDTQYF	TGTGCCAGCAGTCCCAGGGGCGGGGCAAGCACAGATACGCAGTATTTT
NA	TRBV7-3	NA	TRBJ2-7	CASSSSQGLYNEQYF	TGTGCCAGCAGCTCCTCGCAGGGGCTCTACAATGAGCAGTACTTC
NA	TRBV20-1	NA	TRBJ2-3	CSARDTHTQYF	TGCAGTGCTAGGGACACACATACGCAGTATTTT
NA	TRBV20-1	NA	TRBJ2-5	CSARGARGQETQYF	TGCAGTGCTAGAGGGGCGAGGGGCCAAGAGACCCAGTACTTC